This entry concerns a single T cell receptor beta chain. TCRdb called the 5' RACE reads again in MiXCR, with one record for every CDR3 protein. The sample shows 8,500 to 9,500 distinct CDR3 sequences, roughly 60% of them seen only once. Sequencing was performed on tumor-infiltrating memory CD4+ T cells sorted from the breast tumor. As to subset: memory CD4+ T cells, CD4+CD45RO+CD25-. The receptor's source is a female donor with breast cancer.

CDR3 region: CSVKGLARIDTQYF. The CDR3 DNA reads TGCAGCGTTAAGGGACTAGCCCGTATAGATACGCAGTATTTT. The chain is built from TRBV29-1 and TRBJ2-3, with 9 positions matching TRBD2. The germline V gene has CDR1 SQVTM and CDR2 ANQGSEA. CDR3 size: 14 residues. Losses at the gene ends were 5 bases for V and 5 bases for J; bases not matched to a gene: 8.